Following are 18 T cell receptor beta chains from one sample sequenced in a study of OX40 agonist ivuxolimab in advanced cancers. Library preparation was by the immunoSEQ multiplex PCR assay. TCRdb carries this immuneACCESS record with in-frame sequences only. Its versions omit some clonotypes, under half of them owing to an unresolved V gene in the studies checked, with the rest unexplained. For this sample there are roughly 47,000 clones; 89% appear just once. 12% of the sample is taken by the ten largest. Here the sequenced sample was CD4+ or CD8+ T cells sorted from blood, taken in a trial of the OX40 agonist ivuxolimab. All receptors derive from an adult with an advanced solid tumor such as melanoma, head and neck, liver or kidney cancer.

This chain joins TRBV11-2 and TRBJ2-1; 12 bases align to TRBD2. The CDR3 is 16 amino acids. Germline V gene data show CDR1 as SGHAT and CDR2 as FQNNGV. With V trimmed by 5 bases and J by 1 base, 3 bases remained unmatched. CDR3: CASSLLAGGSYNEQFF. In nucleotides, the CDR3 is TGTGCCAGCAGCCTTCTAGCGGGAGGGTCCTACAATGAGCAGTTCTTC.

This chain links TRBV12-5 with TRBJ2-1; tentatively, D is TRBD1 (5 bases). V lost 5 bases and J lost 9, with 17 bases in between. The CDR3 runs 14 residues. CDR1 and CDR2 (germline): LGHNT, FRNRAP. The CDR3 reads CASGPRQPEPEQFF. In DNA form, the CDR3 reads TGTGCTAGTGGTCCTCGACAGCCCGAGCCTGAGCAGTTCTTC.

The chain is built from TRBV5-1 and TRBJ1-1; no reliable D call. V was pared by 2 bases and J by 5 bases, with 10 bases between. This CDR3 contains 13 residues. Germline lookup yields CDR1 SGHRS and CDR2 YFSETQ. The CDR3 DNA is TGCGCCAGCAGCTTTAAAGAGATTACTGAAGCTTTCTTT. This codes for CASSFKEITEAFF.

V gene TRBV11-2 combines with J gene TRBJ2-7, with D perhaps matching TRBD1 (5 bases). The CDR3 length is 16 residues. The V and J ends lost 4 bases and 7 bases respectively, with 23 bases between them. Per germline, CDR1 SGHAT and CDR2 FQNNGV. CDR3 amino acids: CASSSKIGHEYGEQYF. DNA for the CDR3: TGTGCCAGCAGCTCAAAAATCGGACACGAGTACGGGGAGCAGTACTTC.

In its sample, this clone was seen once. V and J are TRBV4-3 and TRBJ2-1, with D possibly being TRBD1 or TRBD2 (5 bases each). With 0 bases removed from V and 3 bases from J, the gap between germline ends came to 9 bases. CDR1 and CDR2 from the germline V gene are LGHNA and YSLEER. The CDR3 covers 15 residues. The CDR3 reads CASSQDSRGYNEQFF. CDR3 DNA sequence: TGCGCCAGCAGCCAAGATTCGAGGGGCTACAATGAGCAGTTCTTC.

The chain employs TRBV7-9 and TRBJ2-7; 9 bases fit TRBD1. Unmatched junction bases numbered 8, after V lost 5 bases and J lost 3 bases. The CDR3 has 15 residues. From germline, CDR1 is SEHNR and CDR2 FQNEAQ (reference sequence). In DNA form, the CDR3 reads TGTGCCAGCAGCACGACAGGGGGAAATTTCTACGAGCAGTACTTC. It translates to CASSTTGGNFYEQYF.

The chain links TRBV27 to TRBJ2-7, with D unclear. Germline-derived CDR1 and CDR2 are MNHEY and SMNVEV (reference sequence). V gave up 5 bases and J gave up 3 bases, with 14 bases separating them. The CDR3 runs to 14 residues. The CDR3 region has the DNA TGTGCCAGCAGTAAGCCCCCCGGATTCTACGAGCAGTACTTC. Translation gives CASSKPPGFYEQYF.

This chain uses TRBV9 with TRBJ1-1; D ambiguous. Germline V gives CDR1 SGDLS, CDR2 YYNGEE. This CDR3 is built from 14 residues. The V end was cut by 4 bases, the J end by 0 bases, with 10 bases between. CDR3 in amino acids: CASSLQTMNTEAFF. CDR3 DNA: TGTGCCAGCAGCTTACAGACGATGAACACTGAAGCTTTCTTT.

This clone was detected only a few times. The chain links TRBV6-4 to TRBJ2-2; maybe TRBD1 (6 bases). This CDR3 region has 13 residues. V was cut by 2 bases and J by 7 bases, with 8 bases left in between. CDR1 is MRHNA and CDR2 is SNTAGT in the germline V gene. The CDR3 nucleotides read TGTGCCAGCAGTGACGGGGGCCACGGGGAGCTGTTTTTT. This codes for CASSDGGHGELFF.

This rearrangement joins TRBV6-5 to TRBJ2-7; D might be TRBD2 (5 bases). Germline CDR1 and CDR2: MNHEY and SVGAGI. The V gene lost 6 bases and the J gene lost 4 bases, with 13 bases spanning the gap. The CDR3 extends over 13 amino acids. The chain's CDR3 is CASRGEGHYEQYF. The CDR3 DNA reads TGTGCCAGCAGGGGTGAGGGTCATTACGAGCAGTACTTC.

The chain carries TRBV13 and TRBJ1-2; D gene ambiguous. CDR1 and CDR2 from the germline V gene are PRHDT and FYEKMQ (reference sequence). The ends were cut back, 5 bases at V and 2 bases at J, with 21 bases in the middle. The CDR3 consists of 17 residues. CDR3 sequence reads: CASSPARGTDENYGYTF. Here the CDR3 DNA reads TGTGCCAGCAGCCCAGCTCGGGGAACAGATGAGAACTATGGCTACACCTTC.

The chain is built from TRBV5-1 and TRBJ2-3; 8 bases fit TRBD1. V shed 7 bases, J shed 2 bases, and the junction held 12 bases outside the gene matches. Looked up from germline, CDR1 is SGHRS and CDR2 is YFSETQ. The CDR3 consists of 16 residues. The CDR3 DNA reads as TGCGCCAGCGATTCAGCAGGGGGCGCTCCCACAGATACGCAGTATTTT. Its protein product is CASDSAGGAPTDTQYF.

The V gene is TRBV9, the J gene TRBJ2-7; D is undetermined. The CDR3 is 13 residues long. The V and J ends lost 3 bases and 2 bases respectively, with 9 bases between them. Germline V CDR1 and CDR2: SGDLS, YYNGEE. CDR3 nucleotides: TGTGCCAGCAGCGGAAACCCAACCTACGAGCAGTACTTC. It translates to CASSGNPTYEQYF.

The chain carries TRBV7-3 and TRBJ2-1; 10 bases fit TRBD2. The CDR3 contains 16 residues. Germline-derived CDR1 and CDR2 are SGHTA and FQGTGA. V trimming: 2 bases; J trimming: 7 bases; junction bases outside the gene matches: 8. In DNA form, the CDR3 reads TGTGCCAGCAGCTTATCCGCTAGCGGGAGTGGAAATGAGCAGTTCTTC. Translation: CASSLSASGSGNEQFF.

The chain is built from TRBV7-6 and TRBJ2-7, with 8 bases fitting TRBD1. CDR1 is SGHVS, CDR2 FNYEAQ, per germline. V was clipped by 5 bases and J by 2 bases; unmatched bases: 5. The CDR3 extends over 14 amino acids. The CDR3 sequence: CASSTWTGTYEQYF. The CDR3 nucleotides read TGTGCCAGCAGCACCTGGACAGGGACCTACGAGCAGTACTTC.

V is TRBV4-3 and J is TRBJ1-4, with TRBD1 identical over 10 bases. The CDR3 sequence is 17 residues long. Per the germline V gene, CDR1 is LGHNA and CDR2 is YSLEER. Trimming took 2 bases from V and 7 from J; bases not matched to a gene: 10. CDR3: CASSQPPGQGNVEKLFF. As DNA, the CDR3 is TGCGCCAGCAGCCAACCTCCGGGACAGGGGAATGTTGAAAAACTGTTTTTT.

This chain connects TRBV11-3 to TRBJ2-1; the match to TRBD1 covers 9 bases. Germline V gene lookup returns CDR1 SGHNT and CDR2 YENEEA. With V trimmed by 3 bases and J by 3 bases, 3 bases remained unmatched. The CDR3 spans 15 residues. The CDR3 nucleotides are TGTGCCAGCAGCTTGCGGACAGGGGTCTACAATGAGCAGTTCTTC. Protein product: CASSLRTGVYNEQFF.

The CDR3 spells CASRDRPYSNQPQHF. The DNA for the CDR3 is TGTGCCAGCAGGGACAGGCCTTATAGCAATCAGCCCCAGCATTTT. This chain uses TRBV2 with TRBJ1-5; 7 bases fit TRBD1. The CDR3 sequence is 15 residues long. Germline CDR1 and CDR2: SNHLY and FYNNEI. V shed 6 bases, J shed 0 bases, and the junction held 5 bases outside the gene matches.